The 26 T cell receptor beta chains listed next were all sequenced from one sample in a study of T cell repertoires in cytomegalovirus infection. Their specific antigens are unknown. TCRdb analysed the reads with MiXCR anew, one entry per CDR3 protein. The sample lists hundreds of thousands of distinct CDR3 sequences; 25% to 30% were seen once. The sequenced sample was cultured PBMCs, obtained from culture after CMV antigen stimulation. The receptors derive from a human donor in good health (CMV status not recorded). Some clones in this sample may be carry-over from other donors' samples.

This clonotype occurred many times. The chain joins TRBV7-2 to TRBJ2-3; 11 bases map to TRBD2. V was pared by 3 bases and J by 6 bases, with 5 bases of the junction left unmatched. The CDR3 consists of 15 residues. Per germline, CDR1 SGHTA and CDR2 FQGNSA. CDR3 bases: TGTGCCAGCAGCTTCCAACTAGCGGGGGCGGATACGCAGTATTTT. Amino acids: CASSFQLAGADTQYF.

V and J are TRBV7-6 and TRBJ2-1; 8 positions agree with TRBD2. In germline, CDR1 is SGHVS, CDR2 FNYEAQ. With 2 bases clipped from V and 6 bases from J, the junction kept 3 bases outside the gene matches. The CDR3 is made up of 14 amino acids. The CDR3 coding sequence is TGTGCCAGCAGCTTAACCGGGACTAGCAATGAGCAGTTCTTC. This sequence encodes CASSLTGTSNEQFF.

This clonotype turned up a few times. This chain connects TRBV5-4 to TRBJ2-3, with 8 bases fitting TRBD2. Germline V gene data show CDR1 as SGHNT and CDR2 as YYREEE (reference sequence). Trimming removed 4 bases from V and 4 bases from J; junction bases left unmatched: 14. The CDR3 is 17 residues long. DNA of the CDR3: TGTGCCAGCAGCCGGAGGGACCGGGGGGGGCATGCAGATACGCAGTATTTT. Its translation: CASSRRDRGGHADTQYF.

This clonotype was found a few times. The chain combines TRBV20-1 with TRBJ1-5; D gene unclear. In germline, CDR1 is DFQATT, CDR2 SNEGSKA (reference sequence). Trimming shortened V by 0 bases and J by 0 bases, and 21 bases separated the two germline ends. The CDR3 is 19 residues long. CDR3 protein: CSARDGEREGFYSNQPQHF. In DNA, the CDR3 is TGCAGTGCTAGAGATGGGGAAAGGGAAGGGTTTTATAGCAATCAGCCCCAGCATTTT.

The rearrangement uses TRBV12-3 or TRBV12-4 and TRBJ1-5, with a possible D match to TRBD1 (5 bases). The length of the CDR3 is 17 residues. Trimming left V 1 base short and J 2 bases short, with 15 bases between. CDR3: CASSLGGVKQGNQPQHF. The CDR3 DNA reads TGTGCCAGCAGTTTAGGTGGGGTGAAACAGGGCAATCAGCCCCAGCATTTT.

The chain couples TRBV9 to TRBJ2-6, with 7 bases identical to TRBD1. Germline CDR1 SGDLS, CDR2 YYNGEE. After removal of 2 bases from V and 0 bases from J, the junction contained 5 bases not matched to a gene. The CDR3 totals 17 residues. The CDR3 here is CASSVTGTDSGANVLTF. The DNA for the CDR3 is TGTGCCAGCAGCGTGACAGGGACCGACTCTGGGGCCAACGTCCTGACTTTC.

This clonotype was observed a handful of times. The CDR3: CASSSRRGARYEQYF. DNA of the CDR3: TGTGCCAGCAGTTCTCGGCGGGGGGCGCGGTACGAGCAGTACTTC. This chain connects TRBV28 to TRBJ2-7, with 8 bases that match TRBD2. Trimming took 4 bases from V and 4 from J; bases not matched to a gene: 9. Germline V gene data show CDR1 as MDHEN and CDR2 as SYDVKM. The CDR3 totals 15 residues.

This clonotype was seen at least ten times. The V gene is TRBV12-3 or TRBV12-4, the J gene TRBJ1-4; D gene uncertain. The CDR3 totals 16 residues. Between the trimmed V and J ends, which lost 4 bases and 2 bases, there was a span of 14 bases. The CDR3 DNA reads as TGTGCCAGCAGTTCAAGGTCGGGTTTGACTAATGAAAAACTGTTTTTT. Translating it yields CASSSRSGLTNEKLFF.

This clonotype showed up just a few times. V usage is TRBV11-2 and J usage is TRBJ1-5, with D perhaps matching TRBD1 (5 bases). V lost 5 bases to trimming and J lost 6 bases, with 17 bases between them. Looked up from germline, CDR1 is SGHAT and CDR2 is FQNNGV. The CDR3 is 15 amino acids. CDR3 DNA: TGTGCCAGCAGCCCGACAGCCGGAGGGAGTCAGCCCCAGCATTTT. Its translation: CASSPTAGGSQPQHF.

This clonotype occurred a few times. The J gene is TRBJ1-2, the V gene TRBV6-2 or TRBV6-3, with D unresolved. The CDR3 is 14 amino acids. The V gene's germline CDR1 is MNHEY and CDR2 SVGEGT. V was cut by 5 bases and J by 2 bases, with 12 bases left in between. As DNA, the CDR3 is TGTGCCAGCAGTGGATCGACGGGGAACTATGGCTACACCTTC. Residues: CASSGSTGNYGYTF.

This chain joins TRBV9 and TRBJ1-2, with a possible D match to TRBD1 (5 bases). Germline V gene sequence: CDR1 SGDLS, CDR2 YYNGEE. V was shortened by 0 bases and J by 8 bases, with 14 bases between the two germline ends. The CDR3 consists of 14 residues. Here the CDR3 reads CASSVVQDRGGYTF. The CDR3, as DNA: TGTGCCAGCAGCGTAGTCCAGGATAGGGGAGGCTACACCTTC.

The genes are TRBV11-1 and TRBJ2-7, with D perhaps given as TRBD1 or TRBD2 (5 bases each). This CDR3 contains 16 residues. Germline V gene data show CDR1 as SGHAT and CDR2 as FQDESV (reference sequence). With 1 base removed from V and 2 bases from J, the gap between germline ends came to 15 bases. As DNA, the CDR3 is TGTGCCAGCAGCTTAGGGGCACCCGGGGCCACCTACGAGCAGTACTTC. Its translation: CASSLGAPGATYEQYF.

The J gene is TRBJ2-5, the V gene TRBV7-2, with 8 bases identical to TRBD2. CDR3 length: 16 residues. Germline CDR1 and CDR2: SGHTA and FQGNSA. J was trimmed by 3 bases and V by 5 bases; bases with no gene match: 11. The CDR3 protein is CASSGMAAGVKETQYF. The DNA for the CDR3 is TGTGCCAGCAGCGGCATGGCAGCGGGAGTCAAAGAGACCCAGTACTTC. Combining the CDR3 with reference TRBV7-2 and TRBJ2-5 gives the whole variable domain GAGVSQSPSNKVTEKGKDVELRCDPISGHTALYWYRQSLGQGLEFLIYFQGNSAPDKSGLPSDRFSAERTGGSVSTLTIQRTQQEDSAVYLCASSGMAAGVKETQYFGPGTRLLVL.

This chain links TRBV7-4 with TRBJ1-1; a weak D match, TRBD1 (5 bases). Germline CDR1 SGHVT, CDR2 SQSDAQ. The CDR3 sequence is 14 residues long. Between the trimmed V and J ends, which lost 8 bases and 4 bases, there was a span of 17 bases. The CDR3, as DNA: TGTGCCAGCGGGGGAGAGGAAAGGAGCACTGAAGCTTTCTTT. Translating it yields CASGGEERSTEAFF.

This clonotype was detected many times. This chain uses TRBV7-2 with TRBJ1-5, with D uncertain. V was shortened by 5 bases and J by 3 bases, with 8 bases between the two germline ends. Germline-derived CDR1 and CDR2 are SGHTA and FQGNSA. This CDR3 contains 13 residues. DNA of the CDR3: TGTGCCAGCAGCCCCCGAATCAATCAGCCCCAGCATTTT. This codes for CASSPRINQPQHF.

This clonotype has only a few counts. V usage is TRBV10-3 and J usage is TRBJ1-2; 8 bases agree with TRBD1. Germline V lookup: CDR1 ENHRY, CDR2 SYGVKD. The CDR3 length is 14 residues. After removal of 3 bases from V and 8 bases from J, the junction contained 8 bases not matched to a gene. CDR3 sequence: CAISDTGGREGYTF. The CDR3 bases are TGTGCCATCAGTGACACAGGGGGGAGAGAGGGCTACACCTTC.

The V gene is TRBV7-6, the J gene TRBJ2-2, with 8 bases fitting TRBD1. The trim removed 5 bases at V and 5 bases at J, leaving 7 bases unmatched. The CDR3 extends over 15 amino acids. CDR1 SGHVS and CDR2 FNYEAQ come from the germline V gene. CDR3 region: CASSPRGRGTGELFF. CDR3 bases: TGTGCCAGCAGCCCCAGGGGGCGTGGAACCGGGGAGCTGTTTTTT.

This clonotype has only a few counts. V and J are TRBV6-5 and TRBJ1-1; 9 nucleotides match TRBD1. Germline CDR1 MNHEY, CDR2 SVGAGI. J gave up 0 bases and V 5 bases, and 4 bases lay outside the gene matches. CDR3 length: 15 residues. As DNA, the CDR3 is TGTGCCAGCAGTCGGGACAGGGATCTGAACACTGAAGCTTTCTTT. Protein sequence: CASSRDRDLNTEAFF.

This chain connects TRBV12-3 or TRBV12-4 to TRBJ1-1; no clear D gene. This CDR3 comprises 14 residues. Trimming took off 7 bases at V and 3 bases at J, with 15 bases between the two ends. For the CDR3, the DNA is TGTGCCAGCACCCTGACCTCAGTGGACACTGAAGCTTTCTTT. Its protein product is CASTLTSVDTEAFF.

The J gene is TRBJ1-2, the V gene TRBV20-1; 7 positions match TRBD1. CDR1 and CDR2 from the germline V gene are DFQATT and SNEGSKA (reference sequence). V gave up 1 base and J gave up 0 bases; unmatched junction bases: 2. CDR3 length: 14 amino acids. The CDR3 DNA reads TGCAGTGCTAGAGGTGGGACAGCTAACTATGGCTACACCTTC. Its translation is CSARGGTANYGYTF.

This clonotype has a handful of counts. The rearrangement joins TRBV27 to TRBJ2-3; D is perhaps TRBD2 (6 bases). V dropped 0 bases and J dropped 5 bases, with 18 bases sitting between them. The CDR3 is 17 residues long. From germline, CDR1 is MNHEY and CDR2 SMNVEV (reference sequence). The CDR3 DNA reads as TGTGCCAGCAGTTTATCGGTGGGACTTCCGCCTGAAGATACGCAGTATTTT. It yields the protein CASSLSVGLPPEDTQYF.

This clonotype was counted between two and nine times. The chain employs TRBV20-1 and TRBJ2-1, with TRBD2 identical over 9 bases. Unmatched junction bases numbered 6, after V lost 3 bases and J lost 0 bases. The CDR3 runs to 16 residues. The germline V gene encodes CDR1 DFQATT and CDR2 SNEGSKA (reference sequence). The CDR3 DNA sequence: TGCAGTGCTAGTGGTAGCGGGGGTGGCTCCTACAATGAGCAGTTCTTC. Amino acid sequence: CSASGSGGGSYNEQFF.

This chain connects TRBV25-1 to TRBJ2-5; 8 nucleotides match TRBD2. The J segment lost 4 bases and the V segment lost 1 base, leaving 11 bases of the junction unmatched. Germline V gene sequence: CDR1 MGHDK, CDR2 SYGVNS. The CDR3 covers 17 residues. The CDR3 reads CASSEFRTGGPVETQYF. The CDR3 DNA reads as TGTGCCAGCAGTGAATTCCGAACGGGAGGGCCGGTAGAGACCCAGTACTTC.

In its sample, this clonotype was seen many times. In DNA form, the CDR3 reads TGTGCCAGCAGTTTAAAAATTCTGACAGGGGGCACTGAAGCTTTCTTT. This encodes CASSLKILTGGTEAFF. The V gene is TRBV27, the J gene TRBJ1-1, with 9 bases that match TRBD1. The germline V gene encodes CDR1 MNHEY and CDR2 SMNVEV (reference sequence). The V gene end was trimmed by 2 bases and the J gene end by 4 bases; junction bases not matched to a gene: 8. This CDR3 spans 16 amino acids.

This chain connects TRBV20-1 to TRBJ2-1; 8 bases align to TRBD2. Germline CDR1 and CDR2: DFQATT and SNEGSKA (reference sequence). V was clipped by 4 bases and J by 0 bases; unmatched bases: 2. The CDR3 spans 14 residues. CDR3 nucleotide sequence: TGCAGTGCTATTGCGGGAGGCTCCTACAATGAGCAGTTCTTC. This gives the protein CSAIAGGSYNEQFF.

This clonotype was recorded once. The V call is TRBV19, the J call TRBJ1-5, with D possibly matching TRBD1 (6 bases). This CDR3 is built from 16 residues. Germline loops: CDR1 LNHDA, CDR2 SQIVND (reference sequence). V gave up 0 bases and J gave up 1 base, with 10 bases separating them. In DNA, the CDR3 is TGTGCCAGTAGTATAGAGACAGGAAGAAGCAATCAGCCCCAGCATTTT. It encodes CASSIETGRSNQPQHF.